Each of the 16 T cell receptor beta chains below was sequenced from the same sample in a study of PD-1 blockade in classical Hodgkin lymphoma. The assay was immunoSEQ multiplex PCR, and TCRdb's table has in-frame clones only and misses some. The table shows under 80,000 clones, with over 90% occurring only once. The sample's time point: newly diagnosed, previously untreated cHL patient sample. What was sequenced was peripheral blood mononuclear cells (PBMCs). The receptor source for this set is a human donor with classical Hodgkin lymphoma.

The chain uses TRBV5-1 and TRBJ2-1, with TRBD2 matching over 9 bases. The CDR3 runs 16 residues. With 3 bases clipped from V and 5 bases from J, the junction kept 9 bases outside the gene matches. Per germline, CDR1 SGHRS and CDR2 YFSETQ. The CDR3 sequence: CASSSHSGRDHNEQFF. The CDR3 DNA follows: TGCGCCAGCAGCTCTCATAGCGGGAGAGACCACAATGAGCAGTTCTTC.

The V gene is TRBV7-2, the J gene TRBJ2-2; D not certain. In germline, CDR1 is SGHTA, CDR2 FQGNSA. V shed 5 bases and J shed 5 bases, with 12 bases lying between them. The CDR3 contains 14 residues. For the CDR3, the DNA is TGTGCCAGCAGCCCACGAGAAGGAACCGGGGAGCTGTTTTTT. Amino acids: CASSPREGTGELFF.

This chain uses TRBV6-6 with TRBJ1-2; no definite D call. The length of the CDR3 is 14 residues. Trimming shortened V by 4 bases and J by 2 bases, and 11 bases separated the two germline ends. CDR1 MNHNY and CDR2 SVGAGI come from the germline V gene (reference sequence). The CDR3 DNA reads as TGTGCCAGCAGTTCAGCCTCTCAGAACTATGGCTACACCTTC. This translates into CASSSASQNYGYTF.

This clone has just one count. This chain uses TRBV15 with TRBJ1-5; D uncertain. The V gene's germline CDR1 is LNHNV and CDR2 YYDKDF (reference sequence). V lost 1 base to trimming and J lost 9 bases, with 7 bases between them. CDR3 length equals 12 residues. The CDR3 nucleotides are TGTGCCACCAGCAGAGCATCTGCGCCCCAGCATTTT. As protein: CATSRASAPQHF.

The V and J genes are TRBV11-3 and TRBJ2-2, with D unresolved. Germline-derived CDR1 and CDR2 are SGHNT and YENEEA. V gave up 4 bases and J gave up 5 bases, with 8 bases separating them. The CDR3 consists of 13 residues. CDR3 loop: CASSYQRTGELFF. The CDR3 nucleotides read TGTGCCAGCAGCTACCAAAGGACCGGGGAGCTGTTTTTT.

The chain joins TRBV7-6 to TRBJ1-2; D gene uncertain. V was clipped by 1 base and J by 6 bases, with 9 bases between them. The germline V gene encodes CDR1 SGHVS and CDR2 FNYEAQ. This CDR3 contains 13 residues. This chain's CDR3 is CASSLGSYHGYTF. In DNA form, the CDR3 reads TGTGCCAGCAGCTTAGGCAGCTATCATGGCTACACCTTC.

The J gene is TRBJ1-2, the V gene TRBV9, with D uncertain. There are 13 residues in the CDR3. Germline lookup yields CDR1 SGDLS and CDR2 YYNGEE. Between the trimmed V and J ends, which lost 0 bases and 6 bases, there was a span of 9 bases. CDR3 in amino acids: CASSVEGRDGYTF. CDR3 sequence (DNA): TGTGCCAGCAGCGTAGAAGGTCGGGATGGCTACACCTTC.

V gene TRBV14 combines with J gene TRBJ2-7; the D is unclear. Germline CDR1 is SGHDN and CDR2 is FVKESK. The V end was cut by 2 bases, the J end by 4 bases, with 15 bases between. CDR3 length: 15 residues. Here the CDR3 DNA reads TGTGCCAGCAGCCAACAGTTCTACCCCCAATACGAGCAGTACTTC. Residues: CASSQQFYPQYEQYF.

The chain has TRBV2 and TRBJ1-5; perhaps TRBD1 as D (6 bases). Trimming shortened V by 8 bases and J by 5 bases, and 19 bases separated the two germline ends. The CDR3 covers 15 residues. Germline V gives CDR1 SNHLY, CDR2 FYNNEI. The chain's CDR3 is CASRKSAGDHQPQHF. The CDR3 nucleotides are TGTGCCAGCCGTAAGTCGGCAGGGGACCATCAGCCCCAGCATTTT.

J is TRBJ2-1 and V is TRBV10-3, with 10 bases matching TRBD2. Per germline, CDR1 ENHRY and CDR2 SYGVKD. V dropped 3 bases and J dropped 3; count of bases not matched to a gene: 2. This CDR3 is 15 amino acids long. CDR3: CAISDGLADYNEQFF. In DNA form, the CDR3 reads TGTGCCATCAGTGACGGACTAGCGGACTACAATGAGCAGTTCTTC.

A note on this clone: This same CDR3 is encoded by further DNA sequences in the sample. This chain links TRBV20-1 with TRBJ2-1; perhaps TRBD2 as D (5 bases). The CDR3 consists of 11 residues. Trimming shortened V by 1 base and J by 7 bases, and 5 bases separated the two germline ends. Germline CDR1 DFQATT, CDR2 SNEGSKA (reference sequence). Written as DNA, the CDR3 is TGCAGTGCTAGAGGAGGGAATGAGCAGTTCTTC. Translated, it gives CSARGGNEQFF.

This clone appeared once. The chain uses TRBV6-6 and TRBJ1-1, with D hard to call. Trimming shortened V by 0 bases and J by 7 bases, and 6 bases separated the two germline ends. Germline V gene sequence: CDR1 MNHNY, CDR2 SVGAGI (reference sequence). The CDR3 spans 12 residues. CDR3 region: CASSYSRIEAFF. The CDR3 region has the DNA TGTGCCAGCAGTTACTCGAGGATTGAAGCTTTCTTT.

V usage is TRBV15 and J usage is TRBJ2-1; the D gene is possibly TRBD2 (6 bases). Trimming cost V 3 bases and J 4 bases, with 13 bases left between them. Germline V gene lookup returns CDR1 LNHNV and CDR2 YYDKDF (reference sequence). This CDR3 comprises 15 residues. The CDR3 bases are TGTGCCACCAGCAGCGGTCGGGCGGGATACAATGAGCAGTTCTTC. Its protein is CATSSGRAGYNEQFF.

V is TRBV7-2 and J is TRBJ1-5; maybe TRBD1 (5 bases). The ends were cut back, 1 base at V and 5 bases at J, with 9 bases in the middle. The germline V gene has CDR1 SGHTA and CDR2 FQGNSA. This CDR3 comprises 14 residues. The CDR3 loop reads CASSLVWGDQPQHF. The CDR3 DNA is TGTGCCAGCAGCTTAGTATGGGGGGATCAGCCCCAGCATTTT.

This chain links TRBV29-1 with TRBJ1-2; D is unresolved. With 5 bases removed from V and 0 bases from J, the gap between germline ends came to 10 bases. CDR1 and CDR2 from the germline V gene are SQVTM and ANQGSEA. The CDR3 is made up of 13 amino acids. This CDR3 reads CSVSITANYGYTF. Written as DNA, the CDR3 is TGCAGCGTTTCAATTACAGCTAACTATGGCTACACCTTC.

The chain is built from TRBV28 and TRBJ2-7; D is unresolved. In germline, CDR1 is MDHEN, CDR2 SYDVKM. The CDR3 extends over 15 amino acids. V was shortened by 5 bases and J by 7 bases, with 21 bases between the two germline ends. CDR3 DNA: TGTGCCAGCAGTCCAGGTAGGCGAGAAATGAGTGAGCAGTACTTC. Translated, it gives CASSPGRREMSEQYF.